The rows below give T cell receptor beta chains drawn from one sample of a study of T cells in Graves' hyperthyroidism and ophthalmopathy. Using its own MiXCR run on the multiplex PCR reads, TCRdb lists one record per CDR3 protein. In the table there are hundreds of thousands of distinct CDR3 sequences, 40% to 55% of which are singletons. The sequencing sample was made of peripheral blood or thyroid tissue (not recorded which). These receptors came from an adult man with Graves' disease, either hyperthyroidism or ophthalmopathy (not recorded which). Both conserved end residues are part of each CDR3. Fields, in order: J gene, D gene, V gene, clone size, CDR3 DNA, CDR3 protein. D genes are given only for firm matches. Clone size is stated in some rows and not others, as once, few, many or a class when expanded.

>TRBJ1-1|-|TRBV7-7|-
TGTGCCAGCAGCTTAGCCAGTGTTTCGGGGTTGTCTTTCTTT
CASSLASVSGLSFF
>TRBJ1-5|TRBD1|TRBV2|few
TGTGCCAGCAGTCTGTGGACAGGGGGGAGTAGCAATCAGCCCCAGCATTTT
CASSLWTGGSSNQPQHF
>TRBJ2-2|-|TRBV7-9|few
TGTGCCAGCACCCATTTAGGAGGGGAAGGAACCGGGGAGCTGTTTTTT
CASTHLGGEGTGELFF
>TRBJ1-2|-|TRBV5-5|-
TGTGCCAGCAGCCCCCCCTTGTTTAACTATGGCTACACCTTC
CASSPPLFNYGYTF
>TRBJ2-7|-|TRBV6-6|once
TGTGCCAGCAGTGAAGCGCTTGGGGCAGGCGTCTACGAGCAGTACTTC
CASSEALGAGVYEQYF
>TRBJ1-4|-|TRBV7-9|-
TGTGCCAGCAGTTCTAAAATACAGGGAAGGGAAAAACTGTTTTTT
CASSSKIQGREKLFF
>TRBJ1-2|-|TRBV9|once
TGTGCCAGCAGCGTTTTGAGCGCGCTGGGATGGGACTATGGCTACACCTTC
CASSVLSALGWDYGYTF
>TRBJ1-3|-|TRBV7-8|few
TGCGCCAGCAGCCAAGGCACGGTCTCTGGAAACACCATATATTTT
CASSQGTVSGNTIYF
>TRBJ1-1|-|TRBV9|few
TGTGCCAGCAGCGTAGATCAGGGAACTGAAGCTTTCTTT
CASSVDQGTEAFF
>TRBJ1-2|-|TRBV20-1|many
TGCAGTGCCTGGTTTAACTATGGCTACACCTTC
CSAWFNYGYTF
>TRBJ1-6|TRBD1|TRBV7-9|many
TGTGCCAGCAGCACAGGGACAGCCCATTCACCCCTCCACTTT
CASSTGTAHSPLHF
>TRBJ1-4|TRBD1|TRBV20-1|-
TGCAGTGCTAGCCGGGACAGAAATGAAAAACTGTTTTTT
CSASRDRNEKLFF
>TRBJ1-2|TRBD1|TRBV19|few
TGTGCCAGTAGTATGGACAGGGGACGATTTGGCTACACCTTC
CASSMDRGRFGYTF
>TRBJ1-5|-|TRBV7-8|few
TGTGCCAGCAGCTTCGGCCATCGGACAGCAAATCAGCCCCAGCATTTT
CASSFGHRTANQPQHF
>TRBJ2-7|-|TRBV29-1|-
TGCAGCGTTGAAGAACGGTCAGGGGACCCACAATCGGGCTCCTACGAGCAGTACTTC
CSVEERSGDPQSGSYEQYF
>TRBJ2-5|-|TRBV7-3|-
TGTGCCAGCAGCGAACAGCCCCAAGAGACCCAGTACTTC
CASSEQPQETQYF
>TRBJ2-7|-|TRBV10-3|-
TGTGCCATACAGCGGAGCTACGAGCAGTACTTC
CAIQRSYEQYF
>TRBJ1-2|-|TRBV25-1|many
TGTGCCAGCAGTGAGAACAGCTATGGCTACACCTTC
CASSENSYGYTF
>TRBJ2-2|-|TRBV29-1|many
TGCAGCGTTGACAGGGAAAACACCGGGGAGCTGTTTTTT
CSVDRENTGELFF
>TRBJ2-5|-|TRBV15|-
TGTGCCACCAGCAGCTTTGGCGCGGCTGGAGAGACCCAGTACTTC
CATSSFGAAGETQYF
>TRBJ1-1|TRBD1|TRBV2|-
TGTGCCAGCAGCGTTAAACAGGGGAACGCTGAAGCTTTCTTT
CASSVKQGNAEAFF
>TRBJ1-5|-|TRBV4-1|few
TGCGCCAGCAGCCAAGATTGGGTCGGGACGGGTCAGCCCCAGCATTTT
CASSQDWVGTGQPQHF
>TRBJ2-2|-|TRBV6-5|-
TGTGCCAGCGGGCGAAGGGGGACGGGGGAGCTGTTTTTT
CASGRRGTGELFF
>TRBJ1-6|TRBD1|TRBV20-1|-
TGCAGTGCTTCGACAGGGCCCTATAATTCACCCCTCCACTTT
CSASTGPYNSPLHF
>TRBJ1-6|-|TRBV27|-
TGTGCCAGCAGCAGGGTTTTGTCACCCCTCCACTTT
CASSRVLSPLHF
>TRBJ1-3|-|TRBV20-1|-
TGCAGTGCCAGACAGGACCCGATCTCTGGAAACACCATATATTTT
CSARQDPISGNTIYF
>TRBJ1-5|TRBD1|TRBV20-1|-
TGCAGTGCGAAGGGGGCAGGGGTAAGCAATCAGCCCCAGCATTTT
CSAKGAGVSNQPQHF
>TRBJ2-7|TRBD2|TRBV5-1|-
TGCGCCAGCAGCTCGACAACCTTGGGACTAGCGGGAGGTGACTACGAGCAGTACTTC
CASSSTTLGLAGGDYEQYF
>TRBJ1-4|-|TRBV19|few
TGTGCCAGTAGTCACAGGGCGGGGAATGAAAAACTGTTTTTT
CASSHRAGNEKLFF
>TRBJ1-6|-|TRBV7-9|-
TGTGCCAGCAGCCCCTCCCAGGGCGCTTATAATTCACCCCTCCACTTT
CASSPSQGAYNSPLHF
>TRBJ2-5|-|TRBV5-1|-
TGCGCCAGCAGCTCGGCCACAGGTCAGCCCCAGTACTTC
CASSSATGQPQYF
>TRBJ1-2|TRBD1|TRBV7-9|-
TGTGCCAGCAGCTCACCGGGACAGGGGCATGGCTACACCTTC
CASSSPGQGHGYTF
>TRBJ1-5|TRBD1|TRBV7-8|-
TGTGCCAGCAGCAAGAACTTCCGGGACAGGGGTAATCAGCCCCAGCATTTT
CASSKNFRDRGNQPQHF
>TRBJ1-1|-|TRBV6-1|once
TGTGCCAGCAGGCGTTCAACAGGGAACACTGAAGCTTTCTTT
CASRRSTGNTEAFF
>TRBJ2-7|-|TRBV24-1|-
TGTGCCAGCAGTGATTTTACGGGGGCTCGTGAGCAGTACTTC
CASSDFTGAREQYF
>TRBJ1-6|-|TRBV19|many
TGTGCCAGTAGCGGAGGTTGGAATTCACCCCTCCACTTT
CASSGGWNSPLHF
>TRBJ1-2|TRBD1|TRBV2|-
TGTGCCATCAGTGAGTCGGGGACAGGGACCTACTATGGCTACACCTTC
CAISESGTGTYYGYTF
>TRBJ2-7|TRBD1|TRBV7-8|-
TGTGCCAGCAGCTTAGAGGGACAGGGCGAGGTCTACTACGAGCAGTACTTC
CASSLEGQGEVYYEQYF
>TRBJ1-6|-|TRBV25-1|-
TGTGCCAGCAAATCGACAGCTTATTCACCCCTCCACTTT
CASKSTAYSPLHF
>TRBJ2-7|TRBD1|TRBV29-1|-
TGCAGCGTTTCGGACAGGGGGGACTACGAGCAGTACTTC
CSVSDRGDYEQYF
>TRBJ1-4|-|TRBV7-9|few
TGTGCCAGCAGTCGGGGGCGGACTAATGAAAAACTGTTTTTT
CASSRGRTNEKLFF
>TRBJ2-5|TRBD1|TRBV7-9|-
TGTGCCAGCAGCACCGGGACAGATGAGGAGACCCAGTACTTC
CASSTGTDEETQYF
>TRBJ2-3|TRBD2|TRBV20-1|-
TGCAGTGCTAGTTTAGCGGGGACTAGCACAGATACGCAGTATTTT
CSASLAGTSTDTQYF
>TRBJ1-1|TRBD1|TRBV5-1|few
TGCGCCAGCAGCTTGCCCGAAGACAGGGTTGAGACTGAAGCTTTCTTT
CASSLPEDRVETEAFF
>TRBJ2-7|-|TRBV7-2|-
TGTGCCAGCAGCTTAGATGTCGCACGCTGGCTGTACTTC
CASSLDVARWLYF